This TCR beta chain was found in a study of CD8 T cells in ankylosing spondylitis. Findings and caveats of the study: One TCR beta motif, made up of roughly 8 highly homologous variants, appeared characteristic of ankylosing spondylitis blood. Reportedly, disease-linked clones are significantly enriched in ankylosing spondylitis patients' matched synovial fluid. A number of the motif variants had already been described in reactive arthritis synovial fluid and blood. Clones linked with disease were CD8+ and fairly uncommon in the peripheral blood.

5'-RACE, quantitative and with molecular barcodes, yielded the TCR beta libraries. MiXCR was run by TCRdb on the 5' RACE reads, yielding one entry per CDR3 protein. The top ten clones hold less than 0.65% of a sample with hundreds of thousands of distinct CDR3 sequences, around 11% of them seen once. The table lists this clonotype with many counts. The antigen is not known. The source material was blood, either unsorted or a sorted T cell fraction (not recorded which). This TCR was recovered from a male donor with ankylosing spondylitis.

As DNA, the CDR3 is TGTGCCAGCACCTCCGGGAGGGCCCCCTACAATGAGCAGTTCTTC. This codes for CASTSGRAPYNEQFF. The chain links TRBV12-3 or TRBV12-4 to TRBJ2-1, with 8 bases identical to TRBD2. The ends lost 7 bases at V and 2 bases at J; junction bases unmatched: 7. The CDR3 totals 15 residues.